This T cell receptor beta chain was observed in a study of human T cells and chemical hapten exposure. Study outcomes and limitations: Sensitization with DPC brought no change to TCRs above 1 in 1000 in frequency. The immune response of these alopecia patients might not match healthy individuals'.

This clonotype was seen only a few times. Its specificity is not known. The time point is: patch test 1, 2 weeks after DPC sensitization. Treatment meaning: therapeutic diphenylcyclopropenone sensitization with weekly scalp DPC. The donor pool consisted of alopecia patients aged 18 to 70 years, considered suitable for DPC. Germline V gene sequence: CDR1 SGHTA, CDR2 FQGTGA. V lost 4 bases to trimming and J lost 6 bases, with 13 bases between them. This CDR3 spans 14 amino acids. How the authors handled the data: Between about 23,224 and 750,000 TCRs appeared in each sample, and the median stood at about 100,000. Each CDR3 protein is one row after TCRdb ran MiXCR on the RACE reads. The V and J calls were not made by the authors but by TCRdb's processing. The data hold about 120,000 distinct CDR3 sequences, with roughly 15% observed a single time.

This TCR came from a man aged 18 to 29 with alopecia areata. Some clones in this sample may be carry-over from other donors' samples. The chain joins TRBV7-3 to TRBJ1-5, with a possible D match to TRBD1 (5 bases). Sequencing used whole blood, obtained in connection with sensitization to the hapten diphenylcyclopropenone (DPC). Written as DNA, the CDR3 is TGTGCCAGCAGCTGTGCACAGGAGTCTCAGCCCCAGCATTTT. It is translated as CASSCAQESQPQHF.